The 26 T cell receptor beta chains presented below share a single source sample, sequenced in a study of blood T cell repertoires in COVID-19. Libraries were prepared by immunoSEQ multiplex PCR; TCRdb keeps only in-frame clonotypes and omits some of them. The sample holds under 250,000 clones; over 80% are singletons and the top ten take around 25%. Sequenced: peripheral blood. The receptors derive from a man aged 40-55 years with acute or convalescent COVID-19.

The CDR3: CSVEAQGVGAADTQYF. The CDR3 DNA is TGCAGCGTTGAAGCCCAGGGGGTGGGAGCTGCAGATACGCAGTATTTT. This sequence joins TRBV29-1 and TRBJ2-3; 7 bases are shared with TRBD1. V shed 1 base and J 4 bases; nucleotides not matched to a gene: 11. Germline V CDR1 and CDR2: SQVTM, ANQGSEA. This CDR3 has 16 amino acids.

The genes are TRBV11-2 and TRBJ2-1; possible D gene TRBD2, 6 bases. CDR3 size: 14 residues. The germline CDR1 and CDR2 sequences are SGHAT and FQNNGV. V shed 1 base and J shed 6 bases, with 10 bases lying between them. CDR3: CASSLAGVRNEQFF. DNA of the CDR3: TGTGCCAGCAGCTTAGCGGGAGTTCGCAATGAGCAGTTCTTC.

The CDR3 reads CASTPGGGFNYEQYF. CDR3 sequence (DNA): TGTGCCAGCACCCCGGGGGGCGGGTTCAACTACGAGCAGTACTTC. V usage is TRBV7-9 and J usage is TRBJ2-7, with D possibly TRBD2 on 7 matching bases. Germline values: CDR1 SEHNR, CDR2 FQNEAQ (reference sequence). Trimming removed 7 bases at V and 3 bases at J, with 19 bases between. The CDR3 has 15 amino acids.

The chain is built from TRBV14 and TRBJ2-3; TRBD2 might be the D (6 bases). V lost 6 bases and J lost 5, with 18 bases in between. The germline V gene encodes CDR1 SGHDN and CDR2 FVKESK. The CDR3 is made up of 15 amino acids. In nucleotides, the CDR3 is TGTGCCAGCAGTCCTTACCTGGGAGGCGGAGATACGCAGTATTTT. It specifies CASSPYLGGGDTQYF.

CDR3 nucleotide sequence: TGTGCCAGCAGCCAAAACACTGAAGCTTTCTTT. It specifies CASSQNTEAFF. The chain links TRBV7-9 to TRBJ1-1; D is undetermined. This CDR3 spans 11 amino acids. The ends were cut back, 5 bases at V and 2 bases at J, with 3 bases in the middle. CDR1 SEHNR and CDR2 FQNEAQ come from the germline V gene (reference sequence).

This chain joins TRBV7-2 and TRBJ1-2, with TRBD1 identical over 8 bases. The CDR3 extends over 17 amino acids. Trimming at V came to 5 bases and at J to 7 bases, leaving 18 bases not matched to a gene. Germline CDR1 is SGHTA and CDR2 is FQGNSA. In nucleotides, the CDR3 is TGTGCCAGCAGCCCGAGGACAGGGTGGACTGGAGGGGGTGGCTACACCTTC. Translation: CASSPRTGWTGGGGYTF. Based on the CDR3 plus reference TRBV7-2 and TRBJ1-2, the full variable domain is GAGVSQSPSNKVTEKGKDVELRCDPISGHTALYWYRQSLGQGLEFLIYFQGNSAPDKSGLPSDRFSAERTGGSVSTLTIQRTQQEDSAVYLCASSPRTGWTGGGGYTFGSGTRLTVV.

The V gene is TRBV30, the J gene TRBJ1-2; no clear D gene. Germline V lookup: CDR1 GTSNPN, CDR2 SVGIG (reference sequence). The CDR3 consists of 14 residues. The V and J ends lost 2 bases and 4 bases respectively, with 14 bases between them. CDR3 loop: CAWSYQEGVYGYTF. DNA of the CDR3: TGTGCCTGGAGTTACCAGGAGGGAGTCTATGGCTACACCTTC.

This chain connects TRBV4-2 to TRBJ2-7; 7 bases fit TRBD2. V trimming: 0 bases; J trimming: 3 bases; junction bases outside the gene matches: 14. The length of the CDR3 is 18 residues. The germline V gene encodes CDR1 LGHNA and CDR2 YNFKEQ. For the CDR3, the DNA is TGTGCCAGCAGCCAAGAAGCAGTCATTGCGGGAGTGGGCTACGAGCAGTACTTC. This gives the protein CASSQEAVIAGVGYEQYF.

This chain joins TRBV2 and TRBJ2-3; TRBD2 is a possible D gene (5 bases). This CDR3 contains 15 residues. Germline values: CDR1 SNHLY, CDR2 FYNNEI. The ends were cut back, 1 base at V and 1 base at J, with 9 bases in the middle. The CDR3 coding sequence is TGTGCCAGCAGTGAAGAGAGTAGCGGCACAGATACGCAGTATTTT. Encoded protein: CASSEESSGTDTQYF.

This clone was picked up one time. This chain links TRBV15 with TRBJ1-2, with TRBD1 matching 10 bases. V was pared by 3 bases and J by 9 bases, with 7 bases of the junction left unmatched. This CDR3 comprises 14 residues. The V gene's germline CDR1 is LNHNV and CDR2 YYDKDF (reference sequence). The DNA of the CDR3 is TGTGCCACCAGCAGTTCGCCGGGACAGGGGAGCTACACCTTC. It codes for CATSSSPGQGSYTF.

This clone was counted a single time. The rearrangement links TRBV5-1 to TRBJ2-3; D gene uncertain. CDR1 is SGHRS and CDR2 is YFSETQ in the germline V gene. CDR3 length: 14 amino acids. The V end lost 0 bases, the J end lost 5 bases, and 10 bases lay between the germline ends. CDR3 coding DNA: TGCGCCAGCAGCTTGGCTTTTGAGCGAGATACGCAGTATTTT. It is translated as CASSLAFERDTQYF.

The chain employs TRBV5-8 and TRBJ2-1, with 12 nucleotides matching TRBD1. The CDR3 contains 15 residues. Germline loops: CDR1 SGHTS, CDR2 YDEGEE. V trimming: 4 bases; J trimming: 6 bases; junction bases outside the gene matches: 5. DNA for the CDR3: TGTGCCAGCAGCCCGGGGACAGGGGGCTTCAATGAGCAGTTCTTC. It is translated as CASSPGTGGFNEQFF.

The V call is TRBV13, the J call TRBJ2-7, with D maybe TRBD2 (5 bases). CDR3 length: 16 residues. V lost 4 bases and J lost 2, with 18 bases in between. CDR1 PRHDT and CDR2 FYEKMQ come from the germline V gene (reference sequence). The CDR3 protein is CASSSKLGLATYEQYF. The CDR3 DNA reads TGTGCCAGCAGCTCAAAACTAGGTCTGGCAACCTACGAGCAGTACTTC.

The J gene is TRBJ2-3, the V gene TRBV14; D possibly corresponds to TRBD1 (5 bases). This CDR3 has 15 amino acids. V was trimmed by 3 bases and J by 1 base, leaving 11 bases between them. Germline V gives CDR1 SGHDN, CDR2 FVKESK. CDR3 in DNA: TGTGCCAGCAGCCAGGTGGGGCTTGGCACAGATACGCAGTATTTT. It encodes CASSQVGLGTDTQYF.

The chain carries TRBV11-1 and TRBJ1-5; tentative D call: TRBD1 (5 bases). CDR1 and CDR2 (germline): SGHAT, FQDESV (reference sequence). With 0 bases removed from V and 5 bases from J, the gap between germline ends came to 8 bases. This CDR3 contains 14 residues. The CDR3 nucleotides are TGTGCCAGCAGCTTAGCTCCGGGGGATCAGCCCCAGCATTTT. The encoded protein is CASSLAPGDQPQHF.

The CDR3 protein is CASSPPGLNQPQHF. The CDR3 DNA reads TGTGCCAGCAGCCCCCCGGGGTTAAATCAGCCCCAGCATTTT. The V and J genes are TRBV3-1 (or the pseudogene TRBV3-2) and TRBJ1-5; D remains unclear. Trimming stripped 4 bases from V and 4 bases from J, with 11 bases between. The CDR3 runs to 14 residues. Germline CDR1 reads LGHDT; CDR2 reads YNNKEL (reference sequence).

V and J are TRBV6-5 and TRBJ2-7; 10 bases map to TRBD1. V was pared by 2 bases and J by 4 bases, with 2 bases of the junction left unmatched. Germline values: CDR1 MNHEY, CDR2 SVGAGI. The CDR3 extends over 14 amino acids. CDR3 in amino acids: CASSYRQGAYEQYF. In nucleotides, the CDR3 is TGTGCCAGCAGTTACCGACAGGGGGCTTACGAGCAGTACTTC.

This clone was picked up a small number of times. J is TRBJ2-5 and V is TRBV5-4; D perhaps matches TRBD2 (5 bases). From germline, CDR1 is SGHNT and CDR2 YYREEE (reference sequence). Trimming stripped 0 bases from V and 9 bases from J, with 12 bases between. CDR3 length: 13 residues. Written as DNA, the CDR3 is TGTGCCAGCAGCTTGGAGGGCCGGGGAGCCCAGTACTTC. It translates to CASSLEGRGAQYF.

Here the CDR3 reads CATSDLHFGQRTYNEQFF. The CDR3 nucleotides are TGTGCCACCAGTGATTTGCACTTTGGTCAGCGGACGTACAATGAGCAGTTCTTC. The chain carries TRBV24-1 and TRBJ2-1; maybe TRBD2 (5 bases). The CDR3 has 18 residues. CDR1 and CDR2 (germline): KGHDR, SFDVKD. Trimming removed 0 bases at V and 4 bases at J, with 18 bases between.

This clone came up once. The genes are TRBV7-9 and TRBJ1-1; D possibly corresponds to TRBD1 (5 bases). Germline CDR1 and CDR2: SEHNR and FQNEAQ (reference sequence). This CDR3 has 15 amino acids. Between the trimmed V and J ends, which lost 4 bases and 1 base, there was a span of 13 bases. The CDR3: CASSSTGAPNTEAFF. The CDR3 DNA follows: TGTGCCAGCAGCTCAACAGGAGCCCCGAACACTGAAGCTTTCTTT.

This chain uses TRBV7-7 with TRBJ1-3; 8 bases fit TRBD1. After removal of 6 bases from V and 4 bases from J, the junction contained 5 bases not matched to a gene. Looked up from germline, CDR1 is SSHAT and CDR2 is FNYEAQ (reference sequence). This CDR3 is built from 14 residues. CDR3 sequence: CASSQAGGGNTIYF. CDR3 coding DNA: TGTGCCAGCAGTCAAGCAGGGGGCGGAAACACCATATATTTT. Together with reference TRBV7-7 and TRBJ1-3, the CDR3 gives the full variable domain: GAGVSQSPRYKVTKRGQDVTLRCDPISSHATLYWYQQALGQGPEFLTYFNYEAQPDKSGLPSDRFSAERPEGSISTLTIQRTEQRDSAMYRCASSQAGGGNTIYFGEGSWLTVV.

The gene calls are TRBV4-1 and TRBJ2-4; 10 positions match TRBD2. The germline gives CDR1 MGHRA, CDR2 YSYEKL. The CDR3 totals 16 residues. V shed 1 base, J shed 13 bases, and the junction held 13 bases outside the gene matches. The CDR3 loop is CASSQVRASGSLGQYF. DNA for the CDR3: TGCGCCAGCAGCCAAGTCAGGGCTAGCGGGAGTTTGGGCCAGTACTTC.

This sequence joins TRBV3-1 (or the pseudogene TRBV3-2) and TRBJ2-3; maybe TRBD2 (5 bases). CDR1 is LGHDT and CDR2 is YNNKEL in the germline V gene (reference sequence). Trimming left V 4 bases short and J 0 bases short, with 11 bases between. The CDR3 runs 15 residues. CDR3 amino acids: CASSPFGESTDTQYF. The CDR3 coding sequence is TGTGCCAGCAGCCCTTTCGGGGAAAGCACAGATACGCAGTATTTT.

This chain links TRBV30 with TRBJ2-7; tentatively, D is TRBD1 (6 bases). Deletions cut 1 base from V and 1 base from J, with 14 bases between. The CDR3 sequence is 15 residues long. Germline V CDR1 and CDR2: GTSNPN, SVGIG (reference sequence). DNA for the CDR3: TGTGCCTGGAGTGGGGGGCAGGACGGATCCTACGAGCAGTACTTC. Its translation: CAWSGGQDGSYEQYF.

CDR3 sequence reads: CASSLEGVYEQYF. Written as DNA, the CDR3 is TGTGCCAGCAGCTTAGAAGGGGTCTACGAGCAGTACTTC. This chain links TRBV7-2 with TRBJ2-7, with D possibly TRBD1 on 5 matching bases. The V gene lost 1 base and the J gene lost 3 bases, with 7 bases spanning the gap. The CDR3 extends over 13 amino acids. Germline CDR1 SGHTA, CDR2 FQGNSA.

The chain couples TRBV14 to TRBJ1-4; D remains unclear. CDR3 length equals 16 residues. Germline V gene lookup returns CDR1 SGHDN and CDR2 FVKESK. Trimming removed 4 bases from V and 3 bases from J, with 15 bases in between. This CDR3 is CASSLGFRGPNEKLFF. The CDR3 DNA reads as TGTGCCAGCAGCCTCGGGTTCCGGGGTCCTAATGAAAAACTGTTTTTT.